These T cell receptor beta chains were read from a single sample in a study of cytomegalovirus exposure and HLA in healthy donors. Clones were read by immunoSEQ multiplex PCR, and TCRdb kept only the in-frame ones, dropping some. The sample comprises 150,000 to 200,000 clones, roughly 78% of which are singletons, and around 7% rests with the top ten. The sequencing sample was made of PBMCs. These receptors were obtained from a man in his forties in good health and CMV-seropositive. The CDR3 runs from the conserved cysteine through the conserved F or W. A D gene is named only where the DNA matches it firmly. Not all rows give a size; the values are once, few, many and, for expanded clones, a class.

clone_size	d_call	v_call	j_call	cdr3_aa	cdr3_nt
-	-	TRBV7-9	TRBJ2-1	CASSPLDSSYNEQFF	TGTGCCAGCAGCCCCCTCGACAGCTCCTACAATGAGCAGTTCTTC
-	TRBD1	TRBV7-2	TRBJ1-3	CASSLAGTARGNTIYF	TGTGCCAGCAGCTTAGCCGGGACAGCCCGTGGAAACACCATATATTTT
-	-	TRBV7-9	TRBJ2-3	CASTQPPGDTQYF	TGTGCCAGCACCCAGCCCCCGGGAGATACGCAGTATTTT
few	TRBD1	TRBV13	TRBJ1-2	CASSLGQGVRGYTF	TGTGCCAGCAGCTTAGGACAGGGGGTCCGTGGCTACACCTTC
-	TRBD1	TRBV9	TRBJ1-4	CASSVGTGDEKLFF	TGTGCCAGCAGCGTAGGGACAGGGGATGAAAAACTGTTTTTT
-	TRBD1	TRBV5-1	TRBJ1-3	CASSPGTGSGNTIYF	TGCGCCAGCAGCCCAGGGACAGGCTCTGGAAACACCATATATTTT
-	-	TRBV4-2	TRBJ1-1	CASSQRGGGANTEAFF	TGTGCCAGCAGCCAACGCGGGGGGGGCGCTAACACTGAAGCTTTCTTT
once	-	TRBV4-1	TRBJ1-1	CASSHLGEGRTEAFF	TGCGCCAGCAGCCACTTGGGGGAGGGGAGGACTGAAGCTTTCTTT
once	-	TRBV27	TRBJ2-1	CASSLSLNSHEQFF	TGTGCCAGCAGTTTATCCCTAAACAGCCATGAGCAGTTCTTC
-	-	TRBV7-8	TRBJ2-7	CASSLGPPYEQYF	TGTGCCAGCAGCTTGGGGCCCCCCTACGAGCAGTACTTC
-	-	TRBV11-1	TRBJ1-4	CASSAEATNEKLFF	TGTGCCAGCAGTGCAGAGGCAACTAATGAAAAACTGTTTTTT
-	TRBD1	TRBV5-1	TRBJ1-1	CASSLDTGGGGTEAFF	TGCGCCAGCAGCTTGGATACAGGGGGCGGGGGCACTGAAGCTTTCTTT
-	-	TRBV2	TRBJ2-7	CASRDGTSSLHEQYF	TGTGCCAGCAGAGACGGGACTTCTTCCCTCCACGAGCAGTACTTC
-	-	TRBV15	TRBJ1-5	CATSRDPSRNQPQHF	TGTGCCACCAGCAGAGATCCGAGTCGCAATCAGCCCCAGCATTTT
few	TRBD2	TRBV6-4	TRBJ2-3	CASSDTSGGADTQYF	TGTGCCAGCAGTGACACTAGCGGGGGGGCAGATACGCAGTATTTT
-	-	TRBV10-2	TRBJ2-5	CASSGQRGAQPGETQYF	TGCGCCAGCAGTGGGCAACGTGGGGCTCAGCCAGGGGAGACCCAGTACTTC
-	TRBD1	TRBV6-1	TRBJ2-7	CASRLSRDRAPEQYF	TGTGCCAGCAGACTAAGCCGGGACAGGGCCCCCGAGCAGTACTTC
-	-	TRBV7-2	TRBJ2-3	CASSFRYAGATGAQYF	TGTGCCAGCAGCTTCCGGTACGCCGGGGCGACGGGGGCGCAGTATTTT
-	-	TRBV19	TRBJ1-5	CASSKVTGSNQPQHF	TGTGCCAGTAGTAAGGTAACAGGGAGCAATCAGCCCCAGCATTTT
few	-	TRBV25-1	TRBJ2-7	CASSVTGTYEQYF	TGTGCCAGCAGTGTCACAGGCACCTACGAGCAGTACTTC
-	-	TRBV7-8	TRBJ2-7	CASSLGGGGYEQYF	TGTGCCAGCAGCTTAGGGGGGGGCGGCTACGAGCAGTACTTC
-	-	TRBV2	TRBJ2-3	CASLGVEPTPDTQYF	TGTGCCAGCCTAGGGGTAGAACCCACCCCAGATACGCAGTATTTT
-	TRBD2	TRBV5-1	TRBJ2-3	CASSLRGGNTDTQYF	TGCGCCAGCAGCCTTCGGGGGGGAAACACAGATACGCAGTATTTT
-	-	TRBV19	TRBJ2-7	CASSIVNRAHEQYF	TGTGCCAGTAGTATAGTGAACAGGGCCCACGAGCAGTACTTC
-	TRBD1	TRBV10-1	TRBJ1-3	CASSESWGPRGLFSGNTIYF	TGCGCCAGCAGTGAGTCGTGGGGACCCAGGGGGCTATTCTCTGGAAACACCATATATTTT
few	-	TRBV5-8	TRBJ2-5	CASSLDPNRETQYF	TGTGCCAGCAGCTTGGACCCTAACCGAGAGACCCAGTACTTC
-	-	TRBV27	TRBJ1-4	CASNSGTNEKLFF	TGTGCCAGCAATTCGGGAACTAATGAAAAACTGTTTTTT
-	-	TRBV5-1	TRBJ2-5	CASSLVTGGDATQYF	TGCGCCAGCAGCTTGGTTACGGGGGGCGACGCGACCCAGTACTTC
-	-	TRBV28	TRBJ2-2	CASSLNPGGLAGELFF	TGTGCCAGCAGTTTAAATCCGGGGGGCTTGGCCGGGGAGCTGTTTTTT
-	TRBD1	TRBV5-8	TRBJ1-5	CASTQGTVYSNQPQHF	TGTGCCAGCACCCAAGGGACAGTCTATAGCAATCAGCCCCAGCATTTT
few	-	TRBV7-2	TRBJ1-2	CASSLEEPGRSYGYTF	TGTGCCAGCAGCTTAGAGGAGCCAGGGCGGTCTTATGGCTACACCTTC
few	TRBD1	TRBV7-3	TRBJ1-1	CASSENPAGQGGTEAFF	TGTGCCAGCAGCGAAAACCCCGCCGGACAGGGCGGCACTGAAGCTTTCTTT
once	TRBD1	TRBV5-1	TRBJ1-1	CASSLGRDSLEMNTEAFF	TGCGCCAGCAGCTTGGGTCGGGACAGTCTAGAAATGAACACTGAAGCTTTCTTT
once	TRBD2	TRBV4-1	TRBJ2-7	CASSQVLGGDRNEQYF	TGCGCCAGCAGCCAAGTTTTGGGGGGGGATCGTAACGAGCAGTACTTC
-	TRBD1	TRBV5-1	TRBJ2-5	CASSPWTGQETQYF	TGCGCCAGCAGCCCCTGGACAGGCCAAGAGACCCAGTACTTC
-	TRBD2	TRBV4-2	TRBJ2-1	CASSLAAGGYEQFF	TGTGCCAGCAGCCTCGCAGCGGGGGGCTATGAGCAGTTCTTC
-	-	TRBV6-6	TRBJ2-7	CASRRVNEQYF	TGTGCCAGCAGGAGGGTCAACGAGCAGTACTTC
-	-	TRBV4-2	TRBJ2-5	CASSQVVSGQETQYF	TGTGCCAGCAGCCAAGTCGTCAGCGGCCAAGAGACCCAGTACTTC
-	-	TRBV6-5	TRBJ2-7	CASSYRLGAYEQYF	TGTGCCAGCAGTTACCGTTTGGGGGCTTACGAGCAGTACTTC
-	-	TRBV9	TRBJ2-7	CASSAPGYEQYF	TGTGCCAGCAGCGCCCCAGGCTACGAGCAGTACTTC
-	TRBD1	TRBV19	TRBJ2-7	CASSGPYRGTDEQYF	TGTGCCAGTAGTGGACCCTACAGGGGGACCGACGAGCAGTACTTC
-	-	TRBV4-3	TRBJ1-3	CASSQVGSGSGNTIYF	TGCGCCAGCAGCCAAGTCGGCTCAGGGTCTGGAAACACCATATATTTT
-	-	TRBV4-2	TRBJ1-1	CASSQGTANTEAFF	TGTGCCAGCAGCCAAGGGACAGCGAACACTGAAGCTTTCTTT
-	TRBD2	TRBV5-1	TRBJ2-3	CASQTSGATDTQYF	TGCGCCAGCCAGACTAGCGGCGCCACAGATACGCAGTATTTT
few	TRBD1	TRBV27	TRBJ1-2	CASSSFPDRANYGYTF	TGTGCCAGCAGTTCTTTCCCCGACAGGGCGAACTATGGCTACACCTTC
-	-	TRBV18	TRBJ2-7	CASSPVRTDTNSYEQYF	TGTGCCAGCTCACCTGTCCGAACGGACACCAACTCCTACGAGCAGTACTTC
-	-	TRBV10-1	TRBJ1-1	CASSESVAGAFF	TGCGCCAGCAGTGAGTCGGTGGCGGGAGCTTTCTTT
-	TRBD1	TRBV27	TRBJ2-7	CASSPRDREYEQYF	TGTGCCAGCAGTCCCCGGGACAGGGAGTACGAGCAGTACTTC
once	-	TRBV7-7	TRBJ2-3	CASSALPGTDTQYF	TGTGCTAGCAGCGCCCTCCCGGGGACAGATACGCAGTATTTT
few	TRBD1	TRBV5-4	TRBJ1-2	CASSTRTGNYGYTF	TGTGCCAGCAGCACCCGGACAGGGAACTATGGCTACACCTTC
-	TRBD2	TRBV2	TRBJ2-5	CASSGTSVMTQYF	TGTGCCAGCAGTGGAACTAGCGTCATGACCCAGTACTTC